This T cell receptor beta chain appears in the sequencing data of a study of spatial heterogeneity in lung cancer. A unique molecular identifier was carried by every single TCR cDNA molecule. One entry per CDR3 protein, called by TCRdb with MiXCR from the 5' RACE reads. Of approximately 11,000 distinct CDR3 sequences in the sample, nearly 4% were seen once. Indicated time point: sample taken at primary tumor resection. Researchers sequenced whole RNA taken from tumor, nontumor lung or frozen PBMC without sorting. A total of 72 untreated early-stage non-small cell lung cancer patients served as donors. The ends were cut back, 7 bases at V and 7 bases at J, with 26 bases in the middle. CDR3 length equals 16 residues. The germline CDR1 and CDR2 sequences are MNHNS and SASEGT. This clonotype was seen ten or more times. As an off-target read in a library built for alpha chains, this beta chain has a frequency of little significance.

The TCR was taken from a male donor with early-stage non-small cell lung cancer. The chain carries TRBV6-1 and TRBJ2-7; D is uncertain. Sequenced material: normal lung tissue next to the tumor, taken at surgery. DNA of the CDR3: TGTGCCAGCACCAAGGAGTGGAATTTGGTTCCTCGAGAGCAGTACTTC. It codes for CASTKEWNLVPREQYF.